The 27 T cell receptor beta chains below all came from one sample that was sequenced in a study of STAT3 mutations in large granular lymphocyte leukemia. Study-wide results and caveats: Every T-cell large granular lymphocyte leukemia patient had at least one immunodominant TCR beta clonotype.

TCRdb keeps only in-frame clones here, not all; method: immunoSEQ multiplex PCR. The sample includes about 40,000 clones, 70% to 90% of them seen just once. What these receptors recognize is not known. Sequenced sample: PBMCs. The receptors were sampled from a human donor with T large granular lymphocyte leukemia. Some clones in this sample may be carry-over from other donors' samples.

The chain is built from TRBV2 and TRBJ1-4; 8 nucleotides match TRBD1. Germline CDR1 is SNHLY and CDR2 is FYNNEI. The CDR3 spans 15 residues. Trimming took 5 bases from V and 8 from J; bases not matched to a gene: 10. The CDR3 bases are TGTGCCAGCAGTAGGCCGGGACAGGTAGTCGAAAAACTGTTTTTT. It specifies CASSRPGQVVEKLFF.

This chain joins TRBV7-2 and TRBJ2-1; perhaps TRBD1 as D (6 bases). V was clipped by 2 bases and J by 14 bases, with 22 bases between them. The CDR3 loop spans 15 amino acids. Germline V CDR1 and CDR2: SGHTA, FQGNSA. The chain's CDR3 is CASSLLSQTESGEFF. The CDR3 DNA sequence: TGTGCCAGCAGCTTACTCTCCCAAACAGAATCAGGGGAGTTCTTC.

The V and J genes are TRBV10-3 and TRBJ2-5, with TRBD2 matching 7 bases. CDR3 length equals 12 residues. The J segment lost 2 bases and the V segment lost 8 bases, leaving 2 bases of the junction unmatched. Germline assignment: CDR1 ENHRY and CDR2 SYGVKD. DNA for the CDR3: TGTGCCATCGGGGGGGGACAAGAGACCCAGTACTTC. Protein sequence: CAIGGGQETQYF.

CDR3 DNA: TGTGCCAGCAGCTTGTTGGGCACTCCGGGAGATACGCAGTATTTT. Translating it yields CASSLLGTPGDTQYF. The chain is built from TRBV5-4 and TRBJ2-3, with D unresolved. Germline values: CDR1 SGHNT, CDR2 YYREEE (reference sequence). This CDR3 is 15 amino acids long. Between the trimmed V and J ends, which lost 1 base and 5 bases, there was a span of 14 bases.

This chain uses TRBV6-6 with TRBJ2-5, with D hard to call. The germline V gene has CDR1 MNHNY and CDR2 SVGAGI (reference sequence). V lost 4 bases and J 5 bases, leaving 20 bases between the germline ends. The CDR3 totals 16 residues. The CDR3 region has the DNA TGTGCCAGCAGTTTATCCTCGCTAACGACCATGGAGACCCAGTACTTC. Encoded protein: CASSLSSLTTMETQYF.

Here the CDR3 DNA reads TGCGCCAGCAGCCCACTACCCGGACTAGCGGGGGGGAGCACCGGGGAGCTGTTTTTT. Its protein product is CASSPLPGLAGGSTGELFF. The chain is built from TRBV5-1 and TRBJ2-2; TRBD2 aligns across 15 bases. Germline CDR1 and CDR2: SGHRS and YFSETQ. The junction had 11 bases not matched to a gene; V was cut back by 4 bases and J by 4 bases. The CDR3 is 19 amino acids.

This rearrangement joins TRBV6-5 to TRBJ1-6; tentatively, D is TRBD1 (5 bases). Per the germline V gene, CDR1 is MNHEY and CDR2 is SVGAGI. CDR3 length: 15 residues. Trimming stripped 5 bases from V and 8 bases from J, with 16 bases between. DNA of the CDR3: TGTGCCAGCAGTGTTAGGGGCGCGTCGCATTCACCCCTCCACTTT. This translates into CASSVRGASHSPLHF.

The J gene is TRBJ1-4, the V gene TRBV9; D gene ambiguous. CDR3 length: 13 residues. Germline V lookup: CDR1 SGDLS, CDR2 YYNGEE. V was shortened by 2 bases and J by 6 bases, with 8 bases between the two germline ends. Here the CDR3 DNA reads TGTGCCAGCAGCGTCGACGGATATGAAAAACTGTTTTTT. Protein: CASSVDGYEKLFF.

The rearrangement links TRBV5-4 to TRBJ1-2; tentatively, D is TRBD1 (6 bases). Germline loops: CDR1 SGHNT, CDR2 YYREEE (reference sequence). This CDR3 is built from 14 residues. The ends were cut back, 5 bases at V and 0 bases at J, with 11 bases in the middle. The CDR3 loop reads CASSQGTANYGYTF. The CDR3 nucleotides are TGTGCCAGCAGTCAGGGGACCGCTAACTATGGCTACACCTTC.

The chain combines TRBV28 with TRBJ1-6, with D tentatively TRBD1 (5 bases). Trimming removed 11 bases at V and 0 bases at J, with 11 bases between. The CDR3 length is 14 residues. CDR1 is MDHEN and CDR2 is SYDVKM in the germline V gene. CDR3 protein: CAGGRGSYNSPLHF. CDR3 nucleotide sequence: TGTGCCGGTGGTAGGGGCTCCTATAATTCACCCCTCCACTTT. The variable domain in full, completed from reference TRBV28 and TRBJ1-6, reads DVKVTQSSRYLVKRTGEKVFLECVQDMDHENMFWYRQDPGLGLRLIYFSYDVKMKEKGDIPEGYSVSREKKERFSLILESASTNQTSMYLCAGGRGSYNSPLHFGNGTRLTVT.

The CDR3 DNA reads as TGTGCCAGCAGTCTTTCCGGGACAGGGGCCCACGAGCAGTACGTC. Translation: CASSLSGTGAHEQYV. The J gene is TRBJ2-7, the V gene TRBV27; TRBD1 matches 10 bases. This CDR3 contains 15 residues. With V trimmed by 5 bases and J by 5 bases, 9 bases remained unmatched. Germline-derived CDR1 and CDR2 are MNHEY and SMNVEV (reference sequence).

The rearrangement uses TRBV7-8 and TRBJ2-1; 14 nucleotides line up with TRBD2. V trimming: 4 bases; J trimming: 9 bases; junction bases outside the gene matches: 5. The germline V gene has CDR1 SGHVS and CDR2 FQNEAQ. This CDR3 spans 15 amino acids. CDR3 sequence (DNA): TGTGCCAGCAGCTCGACTAGCGGGGGGGCCAGTGAGCAGTTCTTC. Residues: CASSSTSGGASEQFF.

Written as DNA, the CDR3 is TGTGCCAGCAGTTCGGCGAGCAATCAGCCCCAGCATTTT. Translated, it gives CASSSASNQPQHF. V gene TRBV25-1 combines with J gene TRBJ1-5; D remains unclear. The germline gives CDR1 MGHDK, CDR2 SYGVNS. Trimming removed 5 bases from V and 1 base from J, with 6 bases in between. This CDR3 is 13 amino acids long.

The V gene is TRBV20-1, the J gene TRBJ1-2, with 7 bases lining up with TRBD1. V shed 5 bases and J 6 bases; nucleotides not matched to a gene: 3. The CDR3 totals 11 residues. CDR1 and CDR2 from the germline V gene are DFQATT and SNEGSKA (reference sequence). The CDR3 coding sequence is TGCAGTGCTCTACAGGGGAATGGCTACACCTTC. This gives the protein CSALQGNGYTF.

The chain links TRBV7-9 to TRBJ2-5; 9 bases match TRBD1. The CDR3 has 17 amino acids. V shed 0 bases, J shed 5 bases, and the junction held 10 bases outside the gene matches. Per the germline V gene, CDR1 is SEHNR and CDR2 is FQNEAQ (reference sequence). The chain's CDR3 is CASSLAPGTGIGETQYF. The CDR3 nucleotides are TGTGCCAGCAGCTTAGCTCCCGGGACAGGGATTGGTGAGACCCAGTACTTC.

This clone was seen once. The chain recombines TRBV4-1 with TRBJ2-1; a weak D match, TRBD1 (5 bases). Trimming removed 1 base from V and 4 bases from J, with 8 bases in between. Germline V lookup: CDR1 MGHRA, CDR2 YSYEKL. There are 14 residues in the CDR3. The CDR3 nucleotides are TGCGCCAGCAGCCAAGTGTACAGGTACAATGAGCAGTTCTTC. It codes for CASSQVYRYNEQFF.

The CDR3 bases are TGTGCCAGCTCAGCCGGGACAGGGGACTATGGCTACACCTTC. Amino acids: CASSAGTGDYGYTF. The chain has TRBV18 and TRBJ1-2, with 10 bases matching TRBD1. Germline V gene lookup returns CDR1 KGHSH and CDR2 LQKENI. This CDR3 spans 14 amino acids. After removal of 5 bases from V and 3 bases from J, the junction contained 3 bases not matched to a gene.

The chain joins TRBV7-9 to TRBJ1-2, with a tentative D call TRBD1 (6 bases). Germline CDR1 SEHNR, CDR2 FQNEAQ (reference sequence). The germline V and J ends were trimmed by 5 bases and 7 bases, with 17 bases remaining between them. This CDR3 spans 14 amino acids. CDR3: CASSVKQGGIGYTF. The CDR3 DNA reads as TGTGCCAGCAGCGTTAAACAGGGCGGAATTGGCTACACCTTC.

CDR3 DNA: TGTGCCAGCTCCCGCAGGGTCTACGAGCAGTACGTC. Protein product: CASSRRVYEQYV. The rearrangement uses TRBV18 and TRBJ2-7; a possible D gene is TRBD1 (5 bases). Trimming stripped 6 bases from V and 3 bases from J, with 9 bases between. Germline loops: CDR1 KGHSH, CDR2 LQKENI. This CDR3 comprises 12 residues.

The rearrangement uses TRBV29-1 and TRBJ1-2; no firm D call. The CDR3 is 12 residues long. The germline CDR1 and CDR2 sequences are SQVTM and ANQGSEA. V lost 2 bases to trimming and J lost 6 bases, with 10 bases between them. Written as DNA, the CDR3 is TGCAGCGTTGAACCGACCCGGGATGGCTACACCTTC. It translates to CSVEPTRDGYTF.

The genes are TRBV6-6 and TRBJ2-3; 7 bases align to TRBD2. V gave up 7 bases and J gave up 7 bases; unmatched junction bases: 11. Germline CDR1 is MNHNY and CDR2 is SVGAGI (reference sequence). CDR3 length equals 14 residues. CDR3 residues: CASNNGGMVYTQYF. The CDR3 DNA reads as TGTGCCAGCAACAACGGGGGGATGGTATATACGCAGTATTTT.

The V call is TRBV5-6, the J call TRBJ1-2; 7 positions match TRBD1. J gave up 6 bases and V 2 bases, and 4 bases lay outside the gene matches. From germline, CDR1 is SGHDT and CDR2 YYEEEE. The CDR3 covers 13 residues. The DNA for the CDR3 is TGTGCCAGCAGCTTAGACAGGGCAGATGGCTACACCTTC. This translates into CASSLDRADGYTF.

This clone has a handful of counts. V gene TRBV7-9 combines with J gene TRBJ1-3; tentatively, D is TRBD1 (5 bases). Germline loops: CDR1 SEHNR, CDR2 FQNEAQ (reference sequence). This CDR3 has 17 amino acids. The ends were cut back, 5 bases at V and 0 bases at J, with 17 bases in the middle. CDR3 loop: CASSGRGPQSSGNTIYF. In DNA, the CDR3 is TGTGCCAGCAGCGGGAGGGGACCGCAGAGCTCTGGAAACACCATATATTTT.

The rearrangement links TRBV6-6 to TRBJ1-1, with 8 bases matching TRBD1. This CDR3 has 14 amino acids. Germline values: CDR1 MNHNY, CDR2 SVGAGI (reference sequence). The V segment lost 5 bases and the J segment 4 bases; nucleotides outside the gene matches: 6. CDR3 nucleotides: TGTGCCAGCAGTCGACAGGGGTATGGCACTGAAGCTTTCTTT. This gives the protein CASSRQGYGTEAFF.

The chain carries TRBV6-1 and TRBJ2-7; TRBD1 agrees at 7 bases. The trim removed 8 bases at V and 7 bases at J, leaving 11 bases unmatched. Germline V CDR1 and CDR2: MNHNS, SASEGT. The CDR3 spans 13 residues. CDR3: CASSQGGRGEQYV. Here the CDR3 DNA reads TGTGCCAGCTCGCAAGGGGGCCGAGGGGAGCAGTACGTC.

This chain links TRBV11-2 with TRBJ2-5; TRBD1 matches at 7 bases. Germline CDR1 is SGHAT and CDR2 is FQNNGV. With 5 bases clipped from V and 0 bases from J, the junction kept 9 bases outside the gene matches. This CDR3 comprises 16 residues. The CDR3: CASSPDRAPYQETQYF. CDR3 nucleotide sequence: TGTGCCAGCAGCCCTGACAGGGCCCCGTACCAAGAGACCCAGTACTTC.

This clone was seen only once. The rearrangement joins TRBV28 to TRBJ2-1, with TRBD1 matching over 7 bases. Germline V gives CDR1 MDHEN, CDR2 SYDVKM. The CDR3 covers 14 residues. Trimming took 5 bases from V and 6 from J; bases not matched to a gene: 7. DNA of the CDR3: TGTGCCAGCAGTCCCACCGGGACAGCCAATGAGCAGTTCTTC. This gives the protein CASSPTGTANEQFF.